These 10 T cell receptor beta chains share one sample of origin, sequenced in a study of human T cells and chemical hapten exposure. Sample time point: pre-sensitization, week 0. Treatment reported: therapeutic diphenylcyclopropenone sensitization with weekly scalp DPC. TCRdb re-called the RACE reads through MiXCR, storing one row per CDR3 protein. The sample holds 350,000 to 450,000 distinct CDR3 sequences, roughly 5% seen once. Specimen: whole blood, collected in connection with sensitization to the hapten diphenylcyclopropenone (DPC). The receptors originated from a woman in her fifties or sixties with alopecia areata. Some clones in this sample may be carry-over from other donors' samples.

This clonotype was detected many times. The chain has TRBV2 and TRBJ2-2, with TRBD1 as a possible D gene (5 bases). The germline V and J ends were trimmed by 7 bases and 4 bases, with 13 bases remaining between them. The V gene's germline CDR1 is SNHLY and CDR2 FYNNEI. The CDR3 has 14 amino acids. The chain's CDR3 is CASNRQTTTGELFF. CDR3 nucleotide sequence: TGTGCCAGCAACCGACAGACGACCACCGGGGAGCTGTTTTTT.

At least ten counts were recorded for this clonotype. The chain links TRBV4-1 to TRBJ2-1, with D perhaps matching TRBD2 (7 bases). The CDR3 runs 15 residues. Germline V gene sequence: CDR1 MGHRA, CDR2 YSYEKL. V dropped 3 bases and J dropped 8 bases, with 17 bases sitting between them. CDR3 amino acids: CASSQAPGGRDEQFF. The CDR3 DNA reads TGCGCCAGCAGCCAGGCCCCCGGGGGGCGGGATGAGCAGTTCTTC.

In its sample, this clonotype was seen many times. The CDR3 sequence: CASSFAGGGYTF. The CDR3 DNA sequence: TGTGCCAGCAGTTTCGCAGGGGGTGGCTACACCTTC. The J gene is TRBJ1-2, the V gene TRBV27; the match to TRBD1 covers 7 bases. The CDR3 runs 12 residues. Germline assignment: CDR1 MNHEY and CDR2 SMNVEV (reference sequence). V shed 3 bases and J 7 bases; nucleotides not matched to a gene: 2.

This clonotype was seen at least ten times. DNA of the CDR3: TGTGCCAGCAGCTCAGGGGCGGGGCGGGAGACCCAGTACTTC. It translates to CASSSGAGRETQYF. The chain carries TRBV11-2 and TRBJ2-5; perhaps D is TRBD1 or TRBD2 (6 bases each). Germline lookup yields CDR1 SGHAT and CDR2 FQNNGV. Trimming removed 4 bases from V and 5 bases from J, with 14 bases in between. This CDR3 spans 14 amino acids.

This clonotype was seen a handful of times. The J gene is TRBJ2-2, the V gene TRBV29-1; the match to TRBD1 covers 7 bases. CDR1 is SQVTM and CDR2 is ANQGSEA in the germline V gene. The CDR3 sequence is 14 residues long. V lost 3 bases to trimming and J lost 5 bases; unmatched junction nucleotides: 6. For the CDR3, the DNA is TGCAGCGTTGAGCAGGGGGTCGGGACCGGGGAGCTGTTTTTT. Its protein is CSVEQGVGTGELFF.

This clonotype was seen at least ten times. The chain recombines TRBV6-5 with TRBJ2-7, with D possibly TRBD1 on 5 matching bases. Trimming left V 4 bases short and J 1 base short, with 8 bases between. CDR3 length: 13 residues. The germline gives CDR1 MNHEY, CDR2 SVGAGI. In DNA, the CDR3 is TGTGCCAGCAGTTCACAGGATTCCTACGAGCAGTACTTC. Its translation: CASSSQDSYEQYF.

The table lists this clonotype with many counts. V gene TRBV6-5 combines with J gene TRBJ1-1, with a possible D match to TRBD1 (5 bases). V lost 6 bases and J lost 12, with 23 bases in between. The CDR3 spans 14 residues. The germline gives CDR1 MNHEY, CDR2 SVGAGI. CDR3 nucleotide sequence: TGTGCCAGCAGACCCACCAGGCCAGGGTCGGTGTCTTTCTTT. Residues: CASRPTRPGSVSFF.

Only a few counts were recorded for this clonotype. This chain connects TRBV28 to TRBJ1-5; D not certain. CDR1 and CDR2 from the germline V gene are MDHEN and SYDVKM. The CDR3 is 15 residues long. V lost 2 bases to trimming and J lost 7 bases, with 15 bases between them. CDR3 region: CASSLDGRQEQPQHF. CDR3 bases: TGTGCCAGCAGTTTAGACGGCAGGCAGGAGCAGCCCCAGCATTTT. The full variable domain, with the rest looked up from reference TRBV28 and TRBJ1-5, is DVKVTQSSRYLVKRTGEKVFLECVQDMDHENMFWYRQDPGLGLRLIYFSYDVKMKEKGDIPEGYSVSREKKERFSLILESASTNQTSMYLCASSLDGRQEQPQHFGDGTRLSIL.

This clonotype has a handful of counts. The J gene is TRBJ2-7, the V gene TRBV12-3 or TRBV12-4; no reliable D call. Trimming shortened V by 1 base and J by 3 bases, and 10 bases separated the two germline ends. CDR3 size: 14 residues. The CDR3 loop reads CASSLDLDVYEQYF. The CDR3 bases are TGTGCCAGCAGTTTAGACTTGGACGTCTACGAGCAGTACTTC.

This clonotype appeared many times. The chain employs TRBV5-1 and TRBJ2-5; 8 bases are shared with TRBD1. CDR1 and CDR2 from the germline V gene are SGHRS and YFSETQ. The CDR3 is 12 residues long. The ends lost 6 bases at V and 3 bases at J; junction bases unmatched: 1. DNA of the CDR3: TGCGCCAGCACGGGACAGGAAGAGACCCAGTACTTC. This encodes CASTGQEETQYF.